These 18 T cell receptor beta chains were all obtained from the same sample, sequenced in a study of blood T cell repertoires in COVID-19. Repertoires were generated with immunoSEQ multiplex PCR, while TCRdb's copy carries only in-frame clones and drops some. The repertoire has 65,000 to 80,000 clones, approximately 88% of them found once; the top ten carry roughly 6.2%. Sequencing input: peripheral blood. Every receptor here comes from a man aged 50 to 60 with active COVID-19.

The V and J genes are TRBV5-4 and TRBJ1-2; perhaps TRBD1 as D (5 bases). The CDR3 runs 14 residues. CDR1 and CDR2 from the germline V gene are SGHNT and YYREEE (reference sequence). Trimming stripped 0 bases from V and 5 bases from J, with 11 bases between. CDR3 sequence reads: CASSLDRKRYGYTF. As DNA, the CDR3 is TGTGCCAGCAGCTTGGACAGGAAAAGATATGGCTACACCTTC.

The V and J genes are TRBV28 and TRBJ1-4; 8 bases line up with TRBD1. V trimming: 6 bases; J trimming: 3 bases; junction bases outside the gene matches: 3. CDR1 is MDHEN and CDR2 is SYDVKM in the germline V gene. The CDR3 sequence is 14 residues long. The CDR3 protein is CASREQGANEKLFF. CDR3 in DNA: TGTGCCAGCAGAGAACAGGGGGCTAATGAAAAACTGTTTTTT.

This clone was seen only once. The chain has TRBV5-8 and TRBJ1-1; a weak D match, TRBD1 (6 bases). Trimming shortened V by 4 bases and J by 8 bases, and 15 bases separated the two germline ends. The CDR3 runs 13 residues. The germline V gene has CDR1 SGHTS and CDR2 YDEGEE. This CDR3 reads CASSLTGYGEAFF. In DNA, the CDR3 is TGTGCCAGCAGCCTAACAGGGTATGGCGAAGCTTTCTTT.

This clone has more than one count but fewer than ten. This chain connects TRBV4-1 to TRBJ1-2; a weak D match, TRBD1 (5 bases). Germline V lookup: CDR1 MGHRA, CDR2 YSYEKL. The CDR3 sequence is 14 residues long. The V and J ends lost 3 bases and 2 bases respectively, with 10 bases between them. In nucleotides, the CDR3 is TGCGCCAGCAGCCAGGGGCTGGGGAACTATGGCTACACCTTC. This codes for CASSQGLGNYGYTF.

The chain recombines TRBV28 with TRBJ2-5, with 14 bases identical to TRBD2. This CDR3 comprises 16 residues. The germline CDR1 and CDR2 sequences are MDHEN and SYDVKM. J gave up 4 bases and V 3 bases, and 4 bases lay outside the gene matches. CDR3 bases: TGTGCCAGCAGTTTCGGACTAGCGGGAGGTGGAGAGACCCAGTACTTC. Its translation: CASSFGLAGGGETQYF.

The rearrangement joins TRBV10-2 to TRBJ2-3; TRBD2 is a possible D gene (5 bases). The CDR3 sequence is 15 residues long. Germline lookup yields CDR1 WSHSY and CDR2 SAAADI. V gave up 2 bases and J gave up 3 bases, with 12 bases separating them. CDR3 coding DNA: TGCGCCAGCAGTGAGGCGGGCCCTTTGACAGATACGCAGTATTTT. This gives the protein CASSEAGPLTDTQYF.

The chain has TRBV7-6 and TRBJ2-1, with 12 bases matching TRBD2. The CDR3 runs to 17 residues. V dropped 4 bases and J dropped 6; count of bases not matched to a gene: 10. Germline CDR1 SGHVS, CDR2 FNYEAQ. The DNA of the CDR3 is TGTGCCAGCAGCTCGGGGCTAGCGGGGGGGACAGGCAATGAGCAGTTCTTC. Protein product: CASSSGLAGGTGNEQFF. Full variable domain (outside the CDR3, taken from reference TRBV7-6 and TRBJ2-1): GAGVSQSPRYKVTKRGQDVALRCDPISGHVSLYWYRQALGQGPEFLTYFNYEAQQDKSGLPNDRFSAERPEGSISTLTIQRTEQRDSAMYRCASSSGLAGGTGNEQFFGPGTRLTVL.

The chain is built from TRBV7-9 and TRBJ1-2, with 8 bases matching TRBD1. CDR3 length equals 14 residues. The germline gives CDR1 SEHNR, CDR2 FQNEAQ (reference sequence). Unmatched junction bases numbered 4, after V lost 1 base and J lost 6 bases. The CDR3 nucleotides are TGTGCCAGCAGCTTAGGGACAGGGATGAATGGCTACACCTTC. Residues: CASSLGTGMNGYTF.

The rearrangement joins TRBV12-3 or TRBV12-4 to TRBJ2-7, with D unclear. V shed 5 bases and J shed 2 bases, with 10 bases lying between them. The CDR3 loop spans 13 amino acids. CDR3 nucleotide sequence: TGTGCCAGCAGTCCTATCGTCCCCTACGAGCAGTACTTC. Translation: CASSPIVPYEQYF.

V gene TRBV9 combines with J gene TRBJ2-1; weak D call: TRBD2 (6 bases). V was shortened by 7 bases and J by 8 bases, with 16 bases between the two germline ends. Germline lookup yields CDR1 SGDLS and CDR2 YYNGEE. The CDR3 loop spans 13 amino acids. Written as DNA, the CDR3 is TGTGCCAGCCGTGGGGAATCGGGGGATGAGCAGTTCTTC. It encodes CASRGESGDEQFF.

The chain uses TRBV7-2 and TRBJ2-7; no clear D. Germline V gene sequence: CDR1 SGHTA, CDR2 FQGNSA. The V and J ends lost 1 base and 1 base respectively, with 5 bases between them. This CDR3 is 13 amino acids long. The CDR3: CASSLVSSYEQYF. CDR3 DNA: TGTGCCAGCAGCTTAGTGTCTTCCTACGAGCAGTACTTC.

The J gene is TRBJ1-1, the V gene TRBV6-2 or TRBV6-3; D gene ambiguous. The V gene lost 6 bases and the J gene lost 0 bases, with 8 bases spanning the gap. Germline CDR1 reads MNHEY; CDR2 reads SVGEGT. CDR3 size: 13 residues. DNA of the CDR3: TGTGCCAGCAGCGTAGACTTGAACACTGAAGCTTTCTTT. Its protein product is CASSVDLNTEAFF.

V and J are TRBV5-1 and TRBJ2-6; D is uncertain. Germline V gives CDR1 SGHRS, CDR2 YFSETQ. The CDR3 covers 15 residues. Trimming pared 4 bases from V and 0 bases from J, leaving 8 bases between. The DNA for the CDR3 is TGCGCCAGCAGCCCCTCCGTCTCTGGGGCCAACGTCCTGACTTTC. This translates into CASSPSVSGANVLTF.

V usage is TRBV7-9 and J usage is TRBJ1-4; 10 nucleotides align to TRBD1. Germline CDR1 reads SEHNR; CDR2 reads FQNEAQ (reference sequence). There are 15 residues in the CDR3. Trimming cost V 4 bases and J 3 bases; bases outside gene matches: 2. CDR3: CASSWTGGANEKLFF. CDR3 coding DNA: TGTGCCAGCAGCTGGACAGGGGGTGCTAATGAAAAACTGTTTTTT.

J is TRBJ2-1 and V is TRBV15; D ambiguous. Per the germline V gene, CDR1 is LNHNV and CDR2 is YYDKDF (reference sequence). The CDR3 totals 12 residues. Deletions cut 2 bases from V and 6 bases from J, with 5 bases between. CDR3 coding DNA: TGTGCCACCAGCAGATCGGGCAATGAGCAGTTCTTC. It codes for CATSRSGNEQFF.

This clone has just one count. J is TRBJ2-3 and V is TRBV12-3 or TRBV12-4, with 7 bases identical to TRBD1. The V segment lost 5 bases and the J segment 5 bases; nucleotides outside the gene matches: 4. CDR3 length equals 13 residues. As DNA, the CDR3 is TGTGCCAGCAGTACAGGGGTGCTAGATACGCAGTATTTT. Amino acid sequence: CASSTGVLDTQYF.

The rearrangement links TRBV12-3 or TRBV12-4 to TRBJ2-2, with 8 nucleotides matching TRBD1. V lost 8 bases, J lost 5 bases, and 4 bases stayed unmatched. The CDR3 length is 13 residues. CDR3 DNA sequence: TGTGCCAGCGTAACAGGGGGGACCGGGGAGCTGTTTTTT. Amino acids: CASVTGGTGELFF.

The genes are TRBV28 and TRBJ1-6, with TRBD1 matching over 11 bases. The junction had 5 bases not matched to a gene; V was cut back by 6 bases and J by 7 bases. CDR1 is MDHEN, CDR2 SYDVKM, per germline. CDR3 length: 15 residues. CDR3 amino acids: CASSPRTGGNSPLHF. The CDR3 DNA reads TGTGCCAGCAGCCCTAGGACAGGGGGCAATTCACCCCTCCACTTT.